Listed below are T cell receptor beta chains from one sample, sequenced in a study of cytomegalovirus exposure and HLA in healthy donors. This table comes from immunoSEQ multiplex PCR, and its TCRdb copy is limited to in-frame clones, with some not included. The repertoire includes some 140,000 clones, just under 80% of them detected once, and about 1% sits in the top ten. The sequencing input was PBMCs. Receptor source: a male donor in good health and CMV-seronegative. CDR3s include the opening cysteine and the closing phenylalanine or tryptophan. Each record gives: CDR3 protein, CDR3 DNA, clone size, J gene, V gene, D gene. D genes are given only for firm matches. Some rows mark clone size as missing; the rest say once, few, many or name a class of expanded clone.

CDR3 protein: CASSLKGQGGFEQYF
CDR3 DNA: TGTGCCAGCAGCTTAAAGGGACAGGGTGGGTTCGAGCAGTACTTC
clone size: NA
J gene: TRBJ2-7
V gene: TRBV11-2
D gene: TRBD1

CDR3 protein: CAWSTGTSGQFF
CDR3 DNA: TGTGCCTGGTCTACTGGGACTAGCGGGCAGTTCTTC
clone size: once
J gene: TRBJ2-1
V gene: TRBV30
D gene: TRBD2

CDR3 protein: CAMGAGDGYTF
CDR3 DNA: TGTGCCATGGGGGCTGGAGATGGCTACACCTTC
clone size: NA
J gene: TRBJ1-2
V gene: TRBV10-3
D gene: NA

CDR3 protein: CASSASGFTDTQYF
CDR3 DNA: TGTGCCAGCAGCGCTAGCGGATTCACAGATACGCAGTATTTT
clone size: once
J gene: TRBJ2-3
V gene: TRBV9
D gene: TRBD2

CDR3 protein: CASSLLAAGTYNEQFF
CDR3 DNA: TGCGCCAGCAGCTTGCTAGCAGCGGGGACTTACAATGAGCAGTTCTTC
clone size: few
J gene: TRBJ2-1
V gene: TRBV5-1
D gene: TRBD2

CDR3 protein: CASSIRADRVYEQYF
CDR3 DNA: TGTGCCAGTAGTATTCGGGCGGACAGGGTGTACGAGCAGTACTTC
clone size: NA
J gene: TRBJ2-7
V gene: TRBV19
D gene: TRBD1

CDR3 protein: CASSLAPQGDTEAFF
CDR3 DNA: TGTGCCAGCAGCTTAGCCCCACAGGGGGACACTGAAGCTTTCTTT
clone size: NA
J gene: TRBJ1-1
V gene: TRBV7-2
D gene: TRBD1

CDR3 protein: CASSLRTGLTEAFF
CDR3 DNA: TGTGCCAGCAGTTTACGGACAGGGCTCACTGAAGCTTTCTTT
clone size: NA
J gene: TRBJ1-1
V gene: TRBV28
D gene: TRBD1

CDR3 protein: CASSSHLGQGVTDTQYF
CDR3 DNA: TGTGCCAGCAGCTCCCACCTGGGACAGGGGGTCACAGATACGCAGTATTTT
clone size: NA
J gene: TRBJ2-3
V gene: TRBV14
D gene: TRBD1

CDR3 protein: CASSYSGEGARAFF
CDR3 DNA: TGTGCCAGCAGTTACTCCGGAGAGGGGGCGAGAGCTTTCTTT
clone size: NA
J gene: TRBJ1-1
V gene: TRBV6-5
D gene: TRBD1

CDR3 protein: CASSLSARGPYEQYF
CDR3 DNA: TGCGCCAGCAGCTTGAGTGCCAGGGGACCCTACGAGCAGTACTTC
clone size: NA
J gene: TRBJ2-7
V gene: TRBV5-1
D gene: NA

CDR3 protein: CASSEAIYEQYF
CDR3 DNA: TGTGCCAGCAGTGAAGCCATCTACGAGCAGTACTTC
clone size: NA
J gene: TRBJ2-7
V gene: TRBV6-1
D gene: NA

CDR3 protein: CASSIARGDSPLHF
CDR3 DNA: TGTGCCAGTAGTATAGCCAGGGGGGATTCACCCCTCCACTTT
clone size: NA
J gene: TRBJ1-6
V gene: TRBV19
D gene: TRBD1

CDR3 protein: CASSITSGGNTGELFF
CDR3 DNA: TGTGCCAGTAGTATTACTAGCGGGGGGAACACCGGGGAGCTGTTTTTT
clone size: NA
J gene: TRBJ2-2
V gene: TRBV19
D gene: TRBD2

CDR3 protein: CASSSGLRDNEKLFF
CDR3 DNA: TGTGCCAGCAGCTCCGGTCTGCGAGATAATGAAAAACTGTTTTTT
clone size: NA
J gene: TRBJ1-4
V gene: TRBV5-8
D gene: NA

CDR3 protein: CASREGGQETQYF
CDR3 DNA: TGTGCCAGTCGAGAGGGGGGGCAAGAGACCCAGTACTTC
clone size: once
J gene: TRBJ2-5
V gene: TRBV19
D gene: NA

CDR3 protein: CASSSGGWIAQYF
CDR3 DNA: TGTGCCAGCAGCTCTGGAGGGTGGATCGCGCAGTATTTT
clone size: NA
J gene: TRBJ2-3
V gene: TRBV7-2
D gene: NA

CDR3 protein: CASSATGGVDNEQFF
CDR3 DNA: TGTGCCAGCAGCGCGACAGGGGGAGTGGACAATGAGCAGTTCTTC
clone size: NA
J gene: TRBJ2-1
V gene: TRBV7-3
D gene: TRBD1

CDR3 protein: CASSIRGWETQYF
CDR3 DNA: TGTGCCAGTAGTATTCGAGGGTGGGAGACCCAGTACTTC
clone size: NA
J gene: TRBJ2-5
V gene: TRBV19
D gene: NA

CDR3 protein: CASSERDRATDTQYF
CDR3 DNA: TGTGCCAGCTCCGAACGGGACAGGGCAACAGATACGCAGTATTTT
clone size: NA
J gene: TRBJ2-3
V gene: TRBV25-1
D gene: TRBD1

CDR3 protein: CASSIRRGPGQPQHF
CDR3 DNA: TGTGCCAGTAGTATACGCAGGGGGCCTGGTCAGCCCCAGCATTTT
clone size: once
J gene: TRBJ1-5
V gene: TRBV19
D gene: TRBD1

CDR3 protein: CASSISSGGAYEQFF
CDR3 DNA: TGTGCCAGTAGTATATCCAGCGGGGGGGCCTATGAGCAGTTCTTC
clone size: NA
J gene: TRBJ2-1
V gene: TRBV19
D gene: TRBD2

CDR3 protein: CASSHTLQGNQPQHF
CDR3 DNA: TGTGCCAGCAGTCATACCCTACAGGGCAATCAGCCCCAGCATTTT
clone size: NA
J gene: TRBJ1-5
V gene: TRBV2
D gene: NA

CDR3 protein: CASSQVTSGSYNEQFF
CDR3 DNA: TGTGCCAGCAGCCAAGTAACTAGCGGCTCCTACAATGAGCAGTTCTTC
clone size: many
J gene: TRBJ2-1
V gene: TRBV4-2
D gene: TRBD2

CDR3 protein: CASSHRQYQETQYF
CDR3 DNA: TGCGCCAGCAGCCACAGACAGTACCAAGAGACCCAGTACTTC
clone size: few
J gene: TRBJ2-5
V gene: TRBV5-1
D gene: NA

CDR3 protein: CAWSPLVTERNTEAFF
CDR3 DNA: TGTGCCTGGAGTCCACTTGTGACGGAGAGGAACACTGAAGCTTTCTTT
clone size: NA
J gene: TRBJ1-1
V gene: TRBV30
D gene: NA

CDR3 protein: CAISEAGLNTEAFF
CDR3 DNA: TGTGCCATCAGTGAGGCGGGACTTAACACTGAAGCTTTCTTT
clone size: once
J gene: TRBJ1-1
V gene: TRBV10-3
D gene: NA

CDR3 protein: CASSTSGGAGNTEAFF
CDR3 DNA: TGCGCCAGCAGCACCTCAGGGGGCGCCGGGAACACTGAAGCTTTCTTT
clone size: few
J gene: TRBJ1-1
V gene: TRBV5-1
D gene: TRBD1

CDR3 protein: CASRPLAGTQGEQYF
CDR3 DNA: TGTGCCAGCAGACCTCTAGCGGGGACCCAAGGCGAGCAGTACTTC
clone size: NA
J gene: TRBJ2-7
V gene: TRBV7-2
D gene: TRBD2

CDR3 protein: CASSRGQGAGANVLTF
CDR3 DNA: TGTGCCAGCAGCCGAGGACAGGGGGCCGGGGCCAACGTCCTGACTTTC
clone size: NA
J gene: TRBJ2-6
V gene: TRBV7-9
D gene: TRBD1

CDR3 protein: CASSYSRRGNEQYF
CDR3 DNA: TGTGCCAGCAGTTACTCGAGACGGGGGAACGAGCAGTACTTC
clone size: NA
J gene: TRBJ2-7
V gene: TRBV6-5
D gene: NA

CDR3 protein: CASRPPGGLGTDTQYF
CDR3 DNA: TGTGCCAGCAGACCTCCAGGGGGGTTAGGGACAGATACGCAGTATTTT
clone size: NA
J gene: TRBJ2-3
V gene: TRBV7-9
D gene: NA

CDR3 protein: CASSLSPDRPLDTEAFF
CDR3 DNA: TGTGCCAGCAGTTTATCGCCGGACAGGCCCTTGGACACTGAAGCTTTCTTT
clone size: NA
J gene: TRBJ1-1
V gene: TRBV27
D gene: TRBD1

CDR3 protein: CASSDRGSGELFF
CDR3 DNA: TGTGCCAGCAGTGACAGGGGGTCCGGGGAGCTGTTTTTT
clone size: few
J gene: TRBJ2-2
V gene: TRBV2
D gene: TRBD1

CDR3 protein: CASSVTGISSGNTIYF
CDR3 DNA: TGTGCCAGCAGCGTTACGGGGATCAGCTCTGGAAACACCATATATTTT
clone size: NA
J gene: TRBJ1-3
V gene: TRBV5-4
D gene: NA

CDR3 protein: CASSQTGDSNQPQHF
CDR3 DNA: TGTGCCAGCAGCCAAACAGGGGACAGCAATCAGCCCCAGCATTTT
clone size: NA
J gene: TRBJ1-5
V gene: TRBV9
D gene: TRBD1

CDR3 protein: CASTLRDREDTQYF
CDR3 DNA: TGTGCCAGCACTCTCCGGGACAGGGAGGATACGCAGTATTTT
clone size: NA
J gene: TRBJ2-3
V gene: TRBV6-5
D gene: TRBD1

CDR3 protein: CASSLGAVYEQYF
CDR3 DNA: TGTGCCAGCAGCTTAGGGGCCGTGTACGAGCAGTACTTC
clone size: NA
J gene: TRBJ2-7
V gene: TRBV7-9
D gene: NA

CDR3 protein: CAWSVTGGGTF
CDR3 DNA: TGTGCCTGGAGTGTAACAGGAGGAGGGACCTTC
clone size: NA
J gene: TRBJ1-2
V gene: TRBV30
D gene: NA

CDR3 protein: CASSYSNRGQGYTF
CDR3 DNA: TGTGCCAGCAGTTACTCGAACAGGGGGCAGGGCTACACCTTC
clone size: NA
J gene: TRBJ1-2
V gene: TRBV6-5
D gene: TRBD1

CDR3 protein: CASSIQGQYNQPQHF
CDR3 DNA: TGTGCCAGTAGTATCCAGGGACAGTACAATCAGCCCCAGCATTTT
clone size: NA
J gene: TRBJ1-5
V gene: TRBV19
D gene: TRBD1

CDR3 protein: CASREGPGRYGYTF
CDR3 DNA: TGTGCCAGCAGGGAAGGGCCGGGTCGTTATGGCTACACCTTC
clone size: NA
J gene: TRBJ1-2
V gene: TRBV6-1
D gene: NA

CDR3 protein: CASSHLAGHTGELFF
CDR3 DNA: TGTGCCAGCAGCCATCTAGCAGGCCACACCGGGGAGCTGTTTTTT
clone size: once
J gene: TRBJ2-2
V gene: TRBV5-5
D gene: NA

CDR3 protein: CASMGVAGDPDTQYF
CDR3 DNA: TGTGCCAGCATGGGGGTAGCGGGGGATCCAGATACGCAGTATTTT
clone size: NA
J gene: TRBJ2-3
V gene: TRBV6-5
D gene: TRBD2

CDR3 protein: CASTPTQIRTGGLGELFF
CDR3 DNA: TGTGCCAGTACCCCAACACAAATCCGGACAGGGGGTTTAGGGGAGCTGTTTTTT
clone size: once
J gene: TRBJ2-2
V gene: TRBV19
D gene: TRBD1

CDR3 protein: CASSIRDYGYTF
CDR3 DNA: TGTGCCAGTAGTATCAGGGACTATGGCTACACCTTC
clone size: many
J gene: TRBJ1-2
V gene: TRBV19
D gene: NA

CDR3 protein: CASSQASGGLQETQYF
CDR3 DNA: TGTGCCAGCAGCCAGGCTAGCGGGGGCCTCCAAGAGACCCAGTACTTC
clone size: NA
J gene: TRBJ2-5
V gene: TRBV28
D gene: TRBD2

CDR3 protein: CASRLAEGNQPQHF
CDR3 DNA: TGTGCCAGTAGGTTAGCGGAGGGCAATCAGCCCCAGCATTTT
clone size: NA
J gene: TRBJ1-5
V gene: TRBV19
D gene: NA

CDR3 protein: CASSLGQVSIGYTF
CDR3 DNA: TGTGCCAGCAGCTTAGGACAGGTATCGATCGGCTACACCTTC
clone size: NA
J gene: TRBJ1-2
V gene: TRBV5-4
D gene: TRBD1

CDR3 protein: CASSDGQGILYNSPLHF
CDR3 DNA: TGTGCCAGCAGCGACGGACAGGGAATATTGTATAATTCACCCCTCCACTTT
clone size: NA
J gene: TRBJ1-6
V gene: TRBV7-8
D gene: TRBD1

CDR3 protein: CASSLGNHNSPLHF
CDR3 DNA: TGTGCCAGCAGCTTAGGTAATCATAATTCACCCCTCCACTTT
clone size: NA
J gene: TRBJ1-6
V gene: TRBV7-2
D gene: NA

CDR3 protein: CASSEGSRNYEQYF
CDR3 DNA: TGTGCCAGCAGTGAAGGTAGCCGAAACTACGAGCAGTACTTC
clone size: NA
J gene: TRBJ2-7
V gene: TRBV6-1
D gene: NA

CDR3 protein: CASSFSPGQGTGIDNSPLHF
CDR3 DNA: TGTGCCAGCAGCTTTTCCCCGGGACAGGGCACCGGAATAGATAATTCACCCCTCCACTTT
clone size: NA
J gene: TRBJ1-6
V gene: TRBV11-3
D gene: TRBD1